This section outlines one T cell receptor beta chain sequence together with its context. These data come from a study of long-term antiretroviral therapy in people with HIV. The V end lost 0 bases, the J end lost 1 base, and 7 bases lay between the germline ends. Germline values: CDR1 MNHEY, CDR2 SVGAGI. This CDR3 region has 14 residues. A v3.0 immunoSEQ assay was performed at survey level. Sequenced by immunoSEQ multiplex PCR; TCRdb stores in-frame clones only, minus some. The sample yields 25,000 to 35,000 clones, more than 85% seen once. The TCR sequence derives from a man in his forties or fifties with HIV. Source: unsorted PBMCs, taken 2 years after starting antiretroviral therapy. The genes are TRBV6-5 and TRBJ2-7; D remains unclear. The CDR3 here is CASSYSPGSYEQYF. CDR3 nucleotides: TGTGCCAGCAGTTACTCCCCGGGTTCCTACGAGCAGTACTTC.